The subject of this entry is one T cell receptor beta chain. Its antigen is as yet unknown. Using immunoSEQ multiplex PCR, the repertoire was profiled, and TCRdb retains in-frame clones only, with some absent. The table lists about 1.5 million clones, around 97% of them singletons. These data come from a study of shared clonotypes between healthy human individuals. Study outcomes and limitations: It was observed that roughly 5.4% of naive CD4 clonotypes were shared across a handful of donors.

V was shortened by 2 bases and J by 4 bases, with 12 bases between the two germline ends. The germline gives CDR1 LGHNA, CDR2 YSLEER. The CDR3 is 14 amino acids. Material: naive CD4+ T cells sorted from blood. Stated subset: CD45RA+ positively selected. V is TRBV4-3 and J is TRBJ2-7; D gene uncertain. The TCR comes from a man aged 30-40 years in good health. DNA of the CDR3: TGCGCCAGCAGCCAACTCCCGTTGGGGTACGAGCAGTACTTC. As protein: CASSQLPLGYEQYF.